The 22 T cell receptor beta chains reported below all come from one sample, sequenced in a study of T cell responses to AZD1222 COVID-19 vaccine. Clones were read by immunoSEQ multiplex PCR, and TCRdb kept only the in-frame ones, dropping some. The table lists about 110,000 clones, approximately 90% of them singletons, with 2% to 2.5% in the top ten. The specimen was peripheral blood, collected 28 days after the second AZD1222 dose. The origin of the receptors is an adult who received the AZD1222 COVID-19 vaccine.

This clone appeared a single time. CDR3 amino acids: CASSLASAGHYEQYF. CDR3 nucleotide sequence: TGTGCCAGCAGCTTGGCCTCGGCGGGACACTACGAGCAGTACTTC. V and J are TRBV5-4 and TRBJ2-7, with D possibly called TRBD1 or TRBD2 (6 bases each). The V gene's germline CDR1 is SGHNT and CDR2 YYREEE (reference sequence). V lost 0 bases to trimming and J lost 3 bases, with 13 bases between them. The CDR3 has 15 amino acids.

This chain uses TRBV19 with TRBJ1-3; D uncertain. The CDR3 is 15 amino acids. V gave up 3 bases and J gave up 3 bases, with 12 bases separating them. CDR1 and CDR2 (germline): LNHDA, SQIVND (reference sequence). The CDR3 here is CASSISGPSGNTIYF. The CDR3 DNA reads TGTGCCAGTAGTATTTCTGGTCCGAGTGGAAACACCATATATTTT.

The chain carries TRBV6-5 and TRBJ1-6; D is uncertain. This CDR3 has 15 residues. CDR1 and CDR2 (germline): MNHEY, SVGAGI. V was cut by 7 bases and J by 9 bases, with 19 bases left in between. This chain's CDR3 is CASNAIIHSGSPLHF. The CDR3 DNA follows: TGTGCCAGCAATGCAATCATTCATTCGGGTTCACCCCTCCACTTT.

CDR3 sequence reads: CASRIYRGSNQPQHF. The CDR3 nucleotides are TGTGCCAGCAGGATCTACAGGGGCAGCAATCAGCCCCAGCATTTT. V is TRBV2 and J is TRBJ1-5; TRBD1 matches at 7 bases. Germline values: CDR1 SNHLY, CDR2 FYNNEI. Germline trimming cut 6 bases from V and 1 base from J; bases unmatched to any gene: 6. This CDR3 contains 15 residues.

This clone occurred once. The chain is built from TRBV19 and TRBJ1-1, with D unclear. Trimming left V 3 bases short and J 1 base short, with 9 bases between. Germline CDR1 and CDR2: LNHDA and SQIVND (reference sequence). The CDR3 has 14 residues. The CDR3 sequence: CASSISTANTEAFF. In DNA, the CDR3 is TGTGCCAGTAGTATCTCGACGGCGAACACTGAAGCTTTCTTT.

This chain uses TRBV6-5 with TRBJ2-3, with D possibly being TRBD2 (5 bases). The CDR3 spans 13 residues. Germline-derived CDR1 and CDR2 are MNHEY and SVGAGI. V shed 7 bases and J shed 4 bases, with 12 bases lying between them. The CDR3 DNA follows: TGTGCCAGCAACGGACTCGAAGCAGATACGCAGTATTTT. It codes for CASNGLEADTQYF.

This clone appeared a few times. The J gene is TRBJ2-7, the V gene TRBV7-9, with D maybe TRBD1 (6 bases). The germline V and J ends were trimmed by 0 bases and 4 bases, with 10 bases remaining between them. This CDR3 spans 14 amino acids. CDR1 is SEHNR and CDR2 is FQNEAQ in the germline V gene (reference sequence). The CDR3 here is CASSLANRAYEQYF. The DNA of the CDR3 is TGTGCCAGCAGCTTAGCGAACAGGGCGTACGAGCAGTACTTC. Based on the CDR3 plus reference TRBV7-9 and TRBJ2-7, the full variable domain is DTGVSQNPRHKITKRGQNVTFRCDPISEHNRLYWYRQTLGQGPEFLTYFQNEAQLEKSRLLSDRFSAERPKGSFSTLEIQRTEQGDSAMYLCASSLANRAYEQYFGPGTRLTVT.

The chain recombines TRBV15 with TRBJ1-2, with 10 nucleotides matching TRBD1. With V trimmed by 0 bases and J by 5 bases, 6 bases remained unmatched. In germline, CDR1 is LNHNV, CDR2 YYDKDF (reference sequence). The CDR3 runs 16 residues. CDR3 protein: CATSRDRTGGLYGYTF. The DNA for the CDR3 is TGTGCCACCAGCAGAGACAGGACAGGGGGACTGTATGGCTACACCTTC.

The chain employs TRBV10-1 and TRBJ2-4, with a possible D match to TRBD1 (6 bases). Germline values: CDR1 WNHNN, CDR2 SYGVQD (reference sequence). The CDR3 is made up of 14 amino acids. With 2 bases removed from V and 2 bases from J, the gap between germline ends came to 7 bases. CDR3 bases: TGCGCCAGCAGTGAGACAGGGCCCAAAAACATTCAGTACTTC. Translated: CASSETGPKNIQYF.

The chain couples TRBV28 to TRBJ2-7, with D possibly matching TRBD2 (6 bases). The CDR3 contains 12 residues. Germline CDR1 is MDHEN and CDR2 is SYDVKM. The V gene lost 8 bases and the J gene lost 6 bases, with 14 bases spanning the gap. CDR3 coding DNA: TGTGCCAGCCTTACCCGGGGGTTCGAGCAGTACTTC. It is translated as CASLTRGFEQYF.

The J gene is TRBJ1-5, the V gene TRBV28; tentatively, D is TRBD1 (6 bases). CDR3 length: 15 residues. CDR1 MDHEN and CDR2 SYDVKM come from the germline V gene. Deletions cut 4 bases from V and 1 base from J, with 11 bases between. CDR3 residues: CASSSGTRSNQPQHF. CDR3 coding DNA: TGTGCCAGCAGTTCTGGGACAAGGAGCAATCAGCCCCAGCATTTT.

DNA for the CDR3: TGTGCCAGTAGTACCCCCTACTTGGAGAACACTGAAGCTTTCTTT. Protein sequence: CASSTPYLENTEAFF. The chain is built from TRBV19 and TRBJ1-1; D ambiguous. The CDR3 covers 15 residues. Trimming stripped 4 bases from V and 1 base from J, with 13 bases between. Germline CDR1 reads LNHDA; CDR2 reads SQIVND (reference sequence).

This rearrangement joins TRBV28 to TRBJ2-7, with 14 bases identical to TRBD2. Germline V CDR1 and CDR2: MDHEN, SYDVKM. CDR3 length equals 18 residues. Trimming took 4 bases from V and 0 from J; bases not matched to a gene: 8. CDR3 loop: CASSYRRGLAGGSYEQYF. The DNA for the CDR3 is TGTGCCAGCAGTTACCGGCGAGGACTAGCGGGAGGCTCCTACGAGCAGTACTTC.

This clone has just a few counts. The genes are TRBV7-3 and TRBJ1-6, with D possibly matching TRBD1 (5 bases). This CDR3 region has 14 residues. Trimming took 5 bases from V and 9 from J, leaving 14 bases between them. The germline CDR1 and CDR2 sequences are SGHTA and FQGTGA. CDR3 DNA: TGTGCCAGCAGCAGGGACGGCCGTTCTTCACCCCTCCACTTT. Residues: CASSRDGRSSPLHF.

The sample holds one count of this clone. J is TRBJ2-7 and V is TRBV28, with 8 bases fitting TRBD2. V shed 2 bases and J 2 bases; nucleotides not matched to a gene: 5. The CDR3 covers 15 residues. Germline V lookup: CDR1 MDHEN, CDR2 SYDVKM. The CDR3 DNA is TGTGCCAGCAGTTTAACAACTAGCGGTACCTACGAGCAGTACTTC. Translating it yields CASSLTTSGTYEQYF.

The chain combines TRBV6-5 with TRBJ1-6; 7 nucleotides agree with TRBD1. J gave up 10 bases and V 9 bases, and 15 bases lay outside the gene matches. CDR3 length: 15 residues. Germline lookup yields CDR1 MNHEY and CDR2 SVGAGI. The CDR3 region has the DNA TGTGCCAGTTGGTTGAGGGGACCAGGGGGGTCACCCCTCCACTTT. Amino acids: CASWLRGPGGSPLHF.

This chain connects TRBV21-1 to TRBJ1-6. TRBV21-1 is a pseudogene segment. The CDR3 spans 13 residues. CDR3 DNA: TGTGCCAGCAGCAAAGAGAGGGATTCACCCCTCCACTTT. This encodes CASSKERDSPLHF.

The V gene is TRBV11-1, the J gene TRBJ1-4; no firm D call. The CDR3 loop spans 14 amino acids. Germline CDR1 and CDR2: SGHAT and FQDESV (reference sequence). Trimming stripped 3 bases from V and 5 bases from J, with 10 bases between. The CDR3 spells CASSLRTRNEKLFF. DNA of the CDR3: TGTGCCAGCAGCTTGAGGACGCGGAATGAAAAACTGTTTTTT.

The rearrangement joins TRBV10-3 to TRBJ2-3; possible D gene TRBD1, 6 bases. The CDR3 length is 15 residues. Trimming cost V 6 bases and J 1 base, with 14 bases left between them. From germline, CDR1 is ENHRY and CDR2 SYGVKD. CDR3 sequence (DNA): TGTGCCATCAGCTCAGGGGCCCCTGGCACAGATACGCAGTATTTT. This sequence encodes CAISSGAPGTDTQYF.

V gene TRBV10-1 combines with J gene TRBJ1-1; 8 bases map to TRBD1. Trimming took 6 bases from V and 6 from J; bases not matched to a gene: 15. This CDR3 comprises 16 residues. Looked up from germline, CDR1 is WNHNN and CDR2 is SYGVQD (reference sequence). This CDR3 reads CASRGQDGIKSAEAFF. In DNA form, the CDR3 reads TGCGCCAGCAGGGGACAGGATGGGATTAAGTCAGCTGAAGCTTTCTTT.

CDR3 loop: CASSLGTGYPMNTEAFF. The CDR3 nucleotides are TGTGCCAGCAGCTTAGGAACAGGGTACCCCATGAACACTGAAGCTTTCTTT. The chain carries TRBV7-2 and TRBJ1-1; possible D gene TRBD1, 6 bases. Trimming removed 1 base at V and 0 bases at J, with 15 bases between. Germline-derived CDR1 and CDR2 are SGHTA and FQGNSA. The CDR3 covers 17 residues.

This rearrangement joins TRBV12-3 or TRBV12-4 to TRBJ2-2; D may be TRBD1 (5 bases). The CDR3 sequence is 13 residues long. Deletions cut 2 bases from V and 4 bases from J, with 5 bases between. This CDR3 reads CASSLRGTGELFF. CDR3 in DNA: TGTGCCAGCAGTTTAAGGGGCACCGGGGAGCTGTTTTTT.